The rows below give T cell receptor beta chains drawn from one sample of a study of post-analysis software for immune sequencing data. Using its own MiXCR run on the PCR reads, TCRdb lists one record per CDR3 protein. Of roughly 410,000 distinct CDR3 sequences in the sample, around 33% were seen once. Sample: blood. These receptors originate from a girl aged 5-17 years with multiple sclerosis. Both conserved end residues are trimmed from each CDR3. Fields, in order: J gene, V gene, CDR3 protein.

J: TRBJ1-5; V: TRBV6-6; CDR3: ASAQGKVGNQPQH
J: TRBJ1-4; V: TRBV20-1; CDR3: SVGQGAVDEKLF
J: TRBJ2-7; V: TRBV2; CDR3: AVRGRMGYEQY
J: .; V: TRBV7-9; CDR3: ASSSGQVGSYEQY
J: TRBJ2-1; V: TRBV19; CDR3: ASSILWADNEQF
J: TRBJ1-2; V: TRBV12-3/TRBV12-4; CDR3: TSSSPPGYGYT
J: TRBJ2-7; V: TRBV6-5; CDR3: ASSSLIQGFSYEQY
J: .; V: TRBV12-3/TRBV12-4; CDR3: ASGIGLAGPQETQY
J: .; V: TRBV20-1; CDR3: SAPLGEIGIYEQY
J: TRBJ2-1; V: TRBV7-6; CDR3: ASSLIPQGSTYNEQF
J: TRBJ1-1; V: TRBV6-6; CDR3: ASSGQGIGETF
J: TRBJ2-1; V: TRBV7-9; CDR3: ASSFLQDRARNEQF
J: TRBJ2-1; V: TRBV4-2; CDR3: ASSQDTASGSHNEQF
J: TRBJ2-3; V: TRBV29-1; CDR3: SITGTGSTDTQY
J: TRBJ2-7; V: TRBV7-9; CDR3: ASRGTEGAYEQY